The entry below describes one T cell receptor beta chain. The specificity of this receptor is unknown. Base qualities are missing; no much larger clone stands one base away. In the ViraFEST assay, PBMC were stimulated with viral peptide pools, and antigen-specific CD4+ T cell clonotypes were then identified by expansion using TCR sequencing. After around ten days of culture, CD4+ T cells were isolated with the EasySep CD4+ T cell isolation kit. None of the healthy vaccine recipients had a prior SARS-CoV-2 infection, which was confirmed by nucleocapsid antibody tests that came back negative both before and after vaccination. Around 2.1 million PBMC per well were cultured with 9 to 10 ug/ml peptides in IMDM containing 5% human AB serum, around 10 IU/ml IL-2 and gentamicin. On days 3 and 7, half of the culture medium was replaced with fresh IL-2-containing medium. Unless otherwise noted, each peptide stimulation condition was cultured in triplicate wells. PBMC were separated from whole blood using Ficoll-Paque Plus gradient centrifugation and were then either cryopreserved at -140C or used fresh. Overlapping peptide pools spanned the spike proteins of SARS-CoV-2 and the common cold coronaviruses HCoV-NL63, HCoV-OC43 and HCoV-229E. Genomic DNA was extracted from cultured CD4+ T cells with the QIAamp micro DNA kit.

The germline V gene (reference sequence) gives CDR1 as SSHAT and CDR2 as FNYEAQ. V and J lose 3 bases and 5 bases, and a span of 11 bases separates them. The CDR3, cysteine through phenylalanine, is 14 amino acids long. Only the CDR3 DNA stays, 42 bases, in frame from base 1. The data are from a study of vaccination effects on CD4 cells after COVID-19 (dated by TCRdb to 2022 to 2024). A note on the overall study: Each participant received two doses of an mRNA SARS-CoV-2 vaccine, either BNT162b2 or mRNA-1273. SARS-CoV-2 spike-specific CD4+ TCR repertoires from before and after mRNA vaccination were compared in COVID-19 convalescent patients and in infection-naive vaccine recipients. The full study included 9 to 10 COVID-19 convalescent patients and several SARS-CoV-2-naive healthy vaccine recipients. Cultures from other donors in the study were sequenced with the Oncomine TCR Beta short-read assay on an Illumina iSeq 100.

The receptor library was made with the immunoSEQ multiplex PCR assay. DNA from the cultured, isolated CD4+ T cells was subjected to TCR beta CDR3 sequencing. Regarding the original processing steps: Non-productive TCR sequences were removed, reads were trimmed to the CDR3 region, and CDR3s of at least 7 amino acids were retained. Antigen-specific clonotypes were identified with the MANAFEST web app by comparing expansion in peptide wells against reference cultures. Positive clones required FDR<0.05 expansion versus reference and all other wells, odds ratio above 5, and frequency above 0.1% in two replicate wells. Cross-reactive clonotypes were defined as significantly expanded in SARS-CoV-2 spike wells and in at least one common cold coronavirus spike condition. CDR3 similarity was assessed by Levenshtein distance with the stringdist R package, and unrooted trees were built with ape in R 3.6.1. TCRdb re-hosts the immuneACCESS table, in-frame sequences only. Its copies lack some clones; in the studies checked, an unresolved V gene accounts for under half of them, and the cause for the rest is not known. The V and J calls and clone size come from that table; D and trimming were worked out from the DNA. The sample contains around 41,000 clones, around 77% of them found a single time. Of the sample, 11% falls within the top ten clones.

Broad study findings and their caveats: At late post-vaccination timepoints, both infection-induced and vaccine-induced clones showed marked clonal contraction, consistent with waning T cell responses. Only a small number of convalescent patients were included, and no early post-infection timepoints were available, which limited the study. Among healthy vaccine recipients, nearly all vaccine-induced clones were SARS-CoV-2 mono-reactive, and just 1 of 255 was cross-reactive with common cold coronaviruses.

Rearrangement joined TRBV7-7 to TRBJ2-1, with a tentative D call of TRBD1 or TRBD2, each matching 5 bases. The sequences come from CD4+ T cells from PBMCs cultured with SARS-CoV-2 spike peptides, collected before COVID-19 vaccination. Explained via the paper, the cell subset or site label denotes: SARS-CoV-2 spike overlapping peptide pool stimulation. This receptor was taken from a human donor who received a COVID-19 vaccine. The CDR3 protein sequence reads: CASSLSRGNNEQFF. The DNA is TGTGCCAGCAGCTTGTCGAGGGGCAACAATGAGCAGTTCTTC.